The text below deals with one TCR beta chain. The sample originates from a study of blood T cells in healthy people across ages. Collection of 8.5 to 10 milliliters of peripheral blood was performed for each donor. Germline loops: CDR1 SGHTA, CDR2 FQGNSA. This CDR3 region has 13 residues. PCR was performed a second time for roughly 6 to 12 cycles using a sample-barcoded 5' primer and a J-beta primer mix. TCRdb used MiXCR to reprocess the 5' RACE reads, holding one entry per CDR3 protein. The repertoire holds about 780,000 distinct CDR3 sequences, with approximately 59% as singletons. This chain uses TRBV7-2 with TRBJ2-5, with no clear D. The J call is uncertain, as TRBJ2-7 better fits the DNA end. This TCR derives from a man younger than 40 in good health. Sequenced input: blood. In DNA, the CDR3 is TGTGCCAGCAGCTTAGACAAGAACTACGAGCAGTACTTC. Amino acid sequence: CASSLDKNYEQYF.